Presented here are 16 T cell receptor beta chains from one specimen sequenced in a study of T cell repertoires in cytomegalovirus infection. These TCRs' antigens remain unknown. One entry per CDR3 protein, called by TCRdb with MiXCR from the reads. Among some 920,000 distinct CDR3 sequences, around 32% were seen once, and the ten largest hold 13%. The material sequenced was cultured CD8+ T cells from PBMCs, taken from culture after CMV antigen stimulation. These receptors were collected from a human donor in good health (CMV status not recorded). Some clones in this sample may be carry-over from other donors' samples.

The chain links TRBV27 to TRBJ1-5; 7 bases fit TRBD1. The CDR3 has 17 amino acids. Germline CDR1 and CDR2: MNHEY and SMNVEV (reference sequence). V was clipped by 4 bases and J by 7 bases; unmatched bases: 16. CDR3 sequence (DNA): TGTGCCAGCAGTTCCACCCAGGGGGGGAGGGCGAGACAGCCCCAGCATTTT. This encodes CASSSTQGGRARQPQHF.

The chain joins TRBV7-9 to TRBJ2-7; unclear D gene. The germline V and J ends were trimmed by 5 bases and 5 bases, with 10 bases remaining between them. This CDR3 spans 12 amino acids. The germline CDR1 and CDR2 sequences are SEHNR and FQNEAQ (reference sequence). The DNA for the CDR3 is TGTGCCAGCAGCCCAAGGCCAAACGAGCAGTACTTC. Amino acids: CASSPRPNEQYF.

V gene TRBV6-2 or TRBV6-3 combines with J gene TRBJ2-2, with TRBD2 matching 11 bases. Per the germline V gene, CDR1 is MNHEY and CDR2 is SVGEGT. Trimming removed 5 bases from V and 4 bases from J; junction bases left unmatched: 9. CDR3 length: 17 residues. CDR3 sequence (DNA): TGTGCCAGCAGTACTTCTCTAGCGGGGGGCAGCACCGGGGAGCTGTTTTTT. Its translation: CASSTSLAGGSTGELFF.

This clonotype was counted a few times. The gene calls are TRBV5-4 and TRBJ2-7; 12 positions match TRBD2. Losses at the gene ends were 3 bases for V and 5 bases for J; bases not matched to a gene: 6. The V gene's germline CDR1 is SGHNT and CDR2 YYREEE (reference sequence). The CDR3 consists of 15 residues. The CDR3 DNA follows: TGTGCCAGCAGCTCCCTAGCGGGGGGGGGCCACGAGCAGTACTTC. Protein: CASSSLAGGGHEQYF.

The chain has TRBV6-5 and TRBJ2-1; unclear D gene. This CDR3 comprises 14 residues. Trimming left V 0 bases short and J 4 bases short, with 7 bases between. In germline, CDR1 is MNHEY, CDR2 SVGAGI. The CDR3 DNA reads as TGTGCCAGCAGTTACTCGTCAGATTACAATGAGCAGTTCTTC. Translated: CASSYSSDYNEQFF.

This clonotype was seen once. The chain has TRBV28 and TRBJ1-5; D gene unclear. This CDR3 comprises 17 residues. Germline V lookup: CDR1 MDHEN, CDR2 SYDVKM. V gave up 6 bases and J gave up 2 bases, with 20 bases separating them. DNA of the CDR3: TGTGCCAGCAGCCCCACGTCGGGCGAAGAGCGCAATCAGCCCCAGCATTTT. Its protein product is CASSPTSGEERNQPQHF.

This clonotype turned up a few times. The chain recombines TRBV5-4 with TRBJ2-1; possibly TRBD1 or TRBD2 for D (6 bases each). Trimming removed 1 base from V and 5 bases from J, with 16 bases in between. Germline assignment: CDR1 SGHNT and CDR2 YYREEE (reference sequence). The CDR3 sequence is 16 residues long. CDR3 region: CASSLMRLGGHNEQFF. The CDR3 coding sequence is TGTGCCAGCAGCTTGATGAGACTAGGGGGGCACAATGAGCAGTTCTTC.

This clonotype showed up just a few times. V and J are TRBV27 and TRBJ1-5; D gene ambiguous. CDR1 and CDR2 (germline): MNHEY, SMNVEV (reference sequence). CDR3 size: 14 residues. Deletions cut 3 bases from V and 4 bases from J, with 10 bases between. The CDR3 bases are TGTGCCAGCAGTTTGAAGGATAAAAATCAGCCCCAGCATTTT. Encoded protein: CASSLKDKNQPQHF.

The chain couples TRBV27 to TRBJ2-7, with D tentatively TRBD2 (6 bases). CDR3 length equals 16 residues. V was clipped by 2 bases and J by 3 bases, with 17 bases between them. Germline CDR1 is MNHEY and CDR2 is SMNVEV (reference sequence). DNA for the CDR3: TGTGCCAGCAGTTTAAGGTCCGGGGGAAGACACTACGAGCAGTACGTC. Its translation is CASSLRSGGRHYEQYV.

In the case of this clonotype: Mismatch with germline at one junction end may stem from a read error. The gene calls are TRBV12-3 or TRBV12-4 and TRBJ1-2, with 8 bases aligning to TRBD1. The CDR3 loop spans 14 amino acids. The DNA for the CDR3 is TGTGCCAGCAGTTTAGGTCAGGGGGCGCTCGGCTTCACCTTC. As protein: CASSLGQGALGFTF.

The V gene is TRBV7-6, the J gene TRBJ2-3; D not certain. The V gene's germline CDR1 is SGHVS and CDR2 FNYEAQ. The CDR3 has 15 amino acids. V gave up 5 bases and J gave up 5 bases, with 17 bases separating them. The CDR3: CASSSLLGAQDTQYF. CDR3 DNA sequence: TGTGCCAGCAGCAGCCTTCTAGGCGCCCAAGATACGCAGTATTTT.

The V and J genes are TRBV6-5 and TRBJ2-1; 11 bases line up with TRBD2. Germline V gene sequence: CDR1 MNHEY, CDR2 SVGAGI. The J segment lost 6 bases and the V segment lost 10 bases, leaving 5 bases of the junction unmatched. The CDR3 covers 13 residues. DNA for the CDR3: TGTGCCACCGTAGCGGGGGGGCTCAATGAGCAGTTCTTC. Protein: CATVAGGLNEQFF.

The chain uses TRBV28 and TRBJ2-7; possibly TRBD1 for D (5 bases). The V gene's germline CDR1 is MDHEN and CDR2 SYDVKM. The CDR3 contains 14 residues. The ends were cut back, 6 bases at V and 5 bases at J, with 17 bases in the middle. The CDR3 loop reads CASSLVAGRNEQYV. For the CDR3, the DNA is TGTGCCAGCAGCCTGGTGGCAGGGCGGAACGAGCAGTACGTC.

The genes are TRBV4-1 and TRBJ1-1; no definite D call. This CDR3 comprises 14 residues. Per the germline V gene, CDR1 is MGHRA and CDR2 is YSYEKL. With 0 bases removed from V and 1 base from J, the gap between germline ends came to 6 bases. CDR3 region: CASSQDMRNTEAFF. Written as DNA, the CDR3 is TGCGCCAGCAGCCAAGATATGCGGAACACTGAAGCTTTCTTT.

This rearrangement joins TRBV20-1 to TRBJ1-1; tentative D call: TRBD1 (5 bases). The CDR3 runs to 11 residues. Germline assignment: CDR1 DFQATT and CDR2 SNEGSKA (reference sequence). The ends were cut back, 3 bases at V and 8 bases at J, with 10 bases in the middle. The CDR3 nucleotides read TGCAGTGCTAGTGGGGGGATCGAAGCTTTCTTT. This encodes CSASGGIEAFF.

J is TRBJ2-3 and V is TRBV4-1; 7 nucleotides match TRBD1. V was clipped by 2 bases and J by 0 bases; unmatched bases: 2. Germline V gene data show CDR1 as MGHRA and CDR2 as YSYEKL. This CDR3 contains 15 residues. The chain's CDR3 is CASSQRQGSTDTQYF. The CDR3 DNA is TGCGCCAGCAGCCAAAGACAGGGCAGCACAGATACGCAGTATTTT.